This T cell receptor beta chain was observed in a study of a mutant IDH1 vaccine in newly diagnosed glioma. Germline values: CDR1 SGHNT, CDR2 YYREEE (reference sequence). CDR3 length equals 15 residues. V was shortened by 3 bases and J by 2 bases, with 14 bases between the two germline ends. Profiled with immunoSEQ multiplex PCR; TCRdb holds only in-frame clones, not every one. The data show 25,000 to 40,000 clones, roughly nine tenths seen once. Time point described: week 47, end of study. A single vaccine dose contained 300 ug of mutant IDH1 20-mer peptide, and topical imiquimod was used with it. Vaccinations, eight in total, occurred in weeks 1, 3, 5, 7, 11, 15, 19, 23. About this clone itself: What it recognizes is unknown.

This rearrangement joins TRBV5-4 to TRBJ1-2; D not certain. This TCR came from a man aged 35 to 55 with glioma. The sequenced sample was PBMCs, obtained from a glioma patient whose treatment included an IDH1 peptide vaccine. The CDR3 nucleotides are TGTGCCAGCAGCTCGATACTGGGTGACAACTATGGCTACACCTTC. This codes for CASSSILGDNYGYTF.